This T cell receptor (beta chain) emerged from a study of blood T cell repertoires in COVID-19. For the study at large: Spain, Italy and the United States supplied samples that represented acute and convalescent COVID-19. Sample material is recorded as cDNA or gDNA derived from T cells, B-cell-depleted T cells, or PBMCs.

Germline CDR1 SGHRS, CDR2 YFSETQ. CDR3 length: 11 amino acids. V was trimmed by 0 bases and J by 8 bases, leaving 5 bases between them. Original processing notes: Researchers report that nucleated cell counts were estimated from reference gene primer amplification. The repertoire was sequenced with immunoSEQ multiplex PCR; TCRdb's copy has only in-frame clones and lacks some. The V and J calls and clone size were taken over from that table, and D and trimming were inferred from the DNA. This sample has fewer than 250,000 clones, with approximately 84% found just once. The sequenced sample was peripheral blood. The chain links TRBV5-1 to TRBJ1-1; the D is unclear. The TCR sequence derives from a woman aged 80 or older with acute or convalescent COVID-19. The CDR3 region has the DNA TGCGCCAGCAGCTTGGGTCTGGAAGCTTTCTTT. It specifies CASSLGLEAFF. The whole variable domain, filled in from reference TRBV5-1 and TRBJ1-1, reads KAGVTQTPRYLIKTRGQQVTLSCSPISGHRSVSWYQQTPGQGLQFLFEYFSETQRNKGNFPGRFSGRQFSNSRSEMNVSTLELGDSALYLCASSLGLEAFFGQGTRLTVV.